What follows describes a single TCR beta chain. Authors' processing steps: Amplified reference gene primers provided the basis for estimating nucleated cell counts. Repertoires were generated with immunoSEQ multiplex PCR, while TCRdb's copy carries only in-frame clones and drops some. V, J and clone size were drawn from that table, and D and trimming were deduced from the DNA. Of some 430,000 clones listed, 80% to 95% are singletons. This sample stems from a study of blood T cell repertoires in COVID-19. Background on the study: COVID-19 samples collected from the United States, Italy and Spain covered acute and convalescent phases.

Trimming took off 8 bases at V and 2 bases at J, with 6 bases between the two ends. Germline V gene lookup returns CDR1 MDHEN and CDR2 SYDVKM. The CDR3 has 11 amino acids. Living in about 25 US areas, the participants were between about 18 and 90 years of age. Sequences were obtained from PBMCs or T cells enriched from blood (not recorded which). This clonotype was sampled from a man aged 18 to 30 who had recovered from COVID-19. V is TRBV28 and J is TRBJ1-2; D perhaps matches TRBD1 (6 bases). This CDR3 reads CASGQNYGYTF. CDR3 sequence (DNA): TGTGCCAGCGGACAGAACTATGGCTACACCTTC.